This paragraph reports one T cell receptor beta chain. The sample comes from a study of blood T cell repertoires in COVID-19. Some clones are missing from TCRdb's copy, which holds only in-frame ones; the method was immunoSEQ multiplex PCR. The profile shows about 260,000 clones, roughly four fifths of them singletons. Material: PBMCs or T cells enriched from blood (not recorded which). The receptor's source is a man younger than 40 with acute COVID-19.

CDR3 protein: CASSIRGPSYNEQFF. The CDR3 nucleotides read TGTGCCAGTAGTATACGCGGGCCCTCCTACAATGAGCAGTTCTTC. The chain has TRBV19 and TRBJ2-1; tentative D call: TRBD2 (5 bases). This CDR3 contains 15 residues. Germline V gene data show CDR1 as LNHDA and CDR2 as SQIVND (reference sequence). V was trimmed by 2 bases and J by 0 bases, leaving 8 bases between them.